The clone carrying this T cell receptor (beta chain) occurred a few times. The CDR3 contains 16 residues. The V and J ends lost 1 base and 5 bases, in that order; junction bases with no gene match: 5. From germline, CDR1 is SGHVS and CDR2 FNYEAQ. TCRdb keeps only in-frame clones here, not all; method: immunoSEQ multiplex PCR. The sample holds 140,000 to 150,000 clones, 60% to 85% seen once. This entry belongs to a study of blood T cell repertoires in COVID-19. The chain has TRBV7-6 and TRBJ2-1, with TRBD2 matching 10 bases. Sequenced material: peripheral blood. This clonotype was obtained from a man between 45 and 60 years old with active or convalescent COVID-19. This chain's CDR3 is CASSLVGLAGDNEQFF. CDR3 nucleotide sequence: TGTGCCAGCAGCTTAGTCGGGCTAGCGGGAGACAATGAGCAGTTCTTC.